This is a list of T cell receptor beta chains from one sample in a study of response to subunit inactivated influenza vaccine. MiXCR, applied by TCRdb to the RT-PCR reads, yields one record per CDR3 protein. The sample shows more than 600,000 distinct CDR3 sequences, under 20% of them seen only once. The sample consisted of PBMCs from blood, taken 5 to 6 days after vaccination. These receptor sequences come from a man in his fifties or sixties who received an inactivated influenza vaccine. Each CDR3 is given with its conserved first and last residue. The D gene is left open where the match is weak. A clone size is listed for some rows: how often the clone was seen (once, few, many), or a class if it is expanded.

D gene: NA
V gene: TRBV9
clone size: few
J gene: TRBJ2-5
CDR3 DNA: TGTGCCAGCAGCGTCCATAGCGATGGAGAGACCCAGTACTTC
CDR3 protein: CASSVHSDGETQYF

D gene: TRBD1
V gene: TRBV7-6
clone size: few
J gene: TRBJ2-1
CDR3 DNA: TGTGCCAGCAGTTTGGGAGACAGGGCAGACAATGAGCAGTTCTTC
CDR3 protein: CASSLGDRADNEQFF

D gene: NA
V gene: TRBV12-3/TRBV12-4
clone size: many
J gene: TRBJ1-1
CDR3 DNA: TGTGCCAGCAGTTTTCGCACAGGGTCTGAAGCTTTCTTT
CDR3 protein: CASSFRTGSEAFF

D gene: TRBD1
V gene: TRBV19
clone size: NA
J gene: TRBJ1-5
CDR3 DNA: TGTGCCAGTAGTACAGGGGGCGTAAGCAATCAGCCCCAGCATTTT
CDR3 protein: CASSTGGVSNQPQHF

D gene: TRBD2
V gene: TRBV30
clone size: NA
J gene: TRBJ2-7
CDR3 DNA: TGTGCCTGGAGGCTCTCCGGGACGGGGGGCGAGCAGTACTTC
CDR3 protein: CAWRLSGTGGEQYF

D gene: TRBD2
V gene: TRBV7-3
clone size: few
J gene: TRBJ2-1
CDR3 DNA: TGTGCCAGCAGCGACGATAGCGGGAGGGCCTACAATGAGCAGTTCTTC
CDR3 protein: CASSDDSGRAYNEQFF

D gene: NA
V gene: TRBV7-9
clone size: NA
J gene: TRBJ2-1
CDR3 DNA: TGTGCCAGCAGCTTAGTGCCAGGGGTATACAATGAGCAGTTCTTC
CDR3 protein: CASSLVPGVYNEQFF

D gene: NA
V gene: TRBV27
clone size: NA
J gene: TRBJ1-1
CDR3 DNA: TGTGCCAGCAGTTTATATAACACCCCGAACACTGAAGCTTTCTTT
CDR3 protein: CASSLYNTPNTEAFF

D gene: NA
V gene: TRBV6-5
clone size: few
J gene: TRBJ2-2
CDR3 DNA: TGTGCCAGCAGTTATTCCGGGAGAGGGCGTAGCACCGGGGAGCTGTTTTTT
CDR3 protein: CASSYSGRGRSTGELFF

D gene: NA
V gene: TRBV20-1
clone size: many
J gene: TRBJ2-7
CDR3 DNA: TGCAGTGCTAGAGACCTAACCTACGAGCAGTACTTC
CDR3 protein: CSARDLTYEQYF

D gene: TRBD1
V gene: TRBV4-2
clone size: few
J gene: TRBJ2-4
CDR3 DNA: TGTGCCAGCAGCCAAGAGGGGACAGGGGTAAACATTCAGTACTTC
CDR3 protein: CASSQEGTGVNIQYF

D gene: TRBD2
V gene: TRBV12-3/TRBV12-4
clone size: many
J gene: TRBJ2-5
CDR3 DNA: TGTGCCAGCAGTTTTGAGTCTAGCGGACTATTAGAGACCCAGTACTTC
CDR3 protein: CASSFESSGLLETQYF

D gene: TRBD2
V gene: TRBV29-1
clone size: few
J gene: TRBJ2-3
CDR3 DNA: TGCAGCGCTGGGCTCTCTAGCGGGGTAGAGGTGGGAGATACGCAGTATTTT
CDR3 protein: CSAGLSSGVEVGDTQYF

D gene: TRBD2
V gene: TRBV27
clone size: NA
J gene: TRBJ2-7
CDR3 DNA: TGTGCCAGCAGACTCGGGACTAGCGGGAGTTACTACGAGCAGTACTTC
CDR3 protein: CASRLGTSGSYYEQYF

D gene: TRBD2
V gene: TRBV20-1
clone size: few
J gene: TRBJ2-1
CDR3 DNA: TGCAGTGCTAGAAAGACTAGCGCGCAGTTCTACAATGAGCAGTTCTTC
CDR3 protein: CSARKTSAQFYNEQFF

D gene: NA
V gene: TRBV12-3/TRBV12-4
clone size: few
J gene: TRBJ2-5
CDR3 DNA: TGTGCCAGCAGTTTAGGGGCGACAGGTGGAGAGACCCAGTACTTC
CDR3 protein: CASSLGATGGETQYF

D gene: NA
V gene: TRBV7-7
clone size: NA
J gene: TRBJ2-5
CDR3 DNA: TGTGCTAGCAGCCAGTCGTGGGGAAAATGGGAGACCCAGTACTTC
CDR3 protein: CASSQSWGKWETQYF